These 5 T cell receptor beta chains came from one sample sequenced in a study of blood T cells in healthy people across ages. Combining a sample-barcoded 5' primer with a J-beta primer mix, a second PCR ran for about 7 to 11 cycles. MiXCR, run by TCRdb on the 5' RACE reads, gives a single entry per CDR3 protein. The sample has about 830,000 distinct CDR3 sequences, roughly 60% seen once. Specimen: blood. Receptor source: a man aged 30 to 39 in good health.

The CDR3 is CASSLPLGLVHTQYF. The CDR3 nucleotides are TGTGCCAGCAGCTTACCCCTCGGACTAGTTCATACGCAGTATTTT. This chain uses TRBV7-2 with TRBJ2-3, with 7 bases fitting TRBD2. Trimming removed 2 bases from V and 7 bases from J; junction bases left unmatched: 9. CDR3 length equals 15 residues. Germline loops: CDR1 SGHTA, CDR2 FQGNSA.

The chain recombines TRBV12-3 or TRBV12-4 with TRBJ2-3; no definite D call. The V and J ends lost 7 bases and 2 bases respectively, with 13 bases between them. The CDR3 has 14 amino acids. The CDR3: CASNDGSHTDTQYF. DNA for the CDR3: TGTGCCAGCAACGACGGGTCTCACACAGATACGCAGTATTTT.

This clonotype has ten or more counts. This chain connects TRBV4-3 to TRBJ1-2; 7 bases are a match to TRBD1. The CDR3 is 15 amino acids. Germline V gene data show CDR1 as LGHNA and CDR2 as YSLEER. V was pared by 4 bases and J by 8 bases, with 13 bases of the junction left unmatched. The CDR3 reads CASSPYRTGLGGYTF. The DNA of the CDR3 is TGCGCCAGCAGCCCGTACCGGACAGGCCTTGGGGGCTACACCTTC.

The chain links TRBV27 to TRBJ2-7; TRBD2 matches 12 bases. Germline loops: CDR1 MNHEY, CDR2 SMNVEV (reference sequence). This CDR3 contains 16 residues. V gave up 3 bases and J gave up 3 bases; unmatched junction bases: 6. The CDR3 loop is CASSFRTSGAIYEQYF. In DNA, the CDR3 is TGTGCCAGCAGTTTTCGGACTAGCGGGGCCATCTACGAGCAGTACTTC.

This chain links TRBV6-6 with TRBJ2-5, with D maybe TRBD1 (6 bases). The germline gives CDR1 MNHNY, CDR2 SVGAGI (reference sequence). The germline V and J ends were trimmed by 1 base and 0 bases, with 9 bases remaining between them. CDR3 size: 15 residues. CDR3 bases: TGTGCCAGCAGTTACTTAGGGGGAGACCAAGAGACCCAGTACTTC. Amino acids: CASSYLGGDQETQYF.